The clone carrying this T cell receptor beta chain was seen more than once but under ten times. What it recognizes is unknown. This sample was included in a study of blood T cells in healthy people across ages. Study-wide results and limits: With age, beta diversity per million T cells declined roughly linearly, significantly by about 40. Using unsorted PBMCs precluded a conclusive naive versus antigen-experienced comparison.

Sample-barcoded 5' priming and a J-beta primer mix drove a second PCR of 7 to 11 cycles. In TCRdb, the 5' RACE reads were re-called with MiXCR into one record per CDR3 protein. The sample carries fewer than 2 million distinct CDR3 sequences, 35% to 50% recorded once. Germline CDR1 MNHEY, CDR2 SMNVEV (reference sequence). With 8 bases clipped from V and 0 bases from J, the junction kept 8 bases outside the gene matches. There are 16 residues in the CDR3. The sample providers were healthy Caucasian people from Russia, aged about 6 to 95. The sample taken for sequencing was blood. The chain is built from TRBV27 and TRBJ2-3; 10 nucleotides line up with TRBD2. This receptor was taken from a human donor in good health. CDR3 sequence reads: CASGSTSGASTDTQYF. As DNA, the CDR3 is TGTGCCAGCGGATCAACTAGCGGGGCTAGCACAGATACGCAGTATTTT.